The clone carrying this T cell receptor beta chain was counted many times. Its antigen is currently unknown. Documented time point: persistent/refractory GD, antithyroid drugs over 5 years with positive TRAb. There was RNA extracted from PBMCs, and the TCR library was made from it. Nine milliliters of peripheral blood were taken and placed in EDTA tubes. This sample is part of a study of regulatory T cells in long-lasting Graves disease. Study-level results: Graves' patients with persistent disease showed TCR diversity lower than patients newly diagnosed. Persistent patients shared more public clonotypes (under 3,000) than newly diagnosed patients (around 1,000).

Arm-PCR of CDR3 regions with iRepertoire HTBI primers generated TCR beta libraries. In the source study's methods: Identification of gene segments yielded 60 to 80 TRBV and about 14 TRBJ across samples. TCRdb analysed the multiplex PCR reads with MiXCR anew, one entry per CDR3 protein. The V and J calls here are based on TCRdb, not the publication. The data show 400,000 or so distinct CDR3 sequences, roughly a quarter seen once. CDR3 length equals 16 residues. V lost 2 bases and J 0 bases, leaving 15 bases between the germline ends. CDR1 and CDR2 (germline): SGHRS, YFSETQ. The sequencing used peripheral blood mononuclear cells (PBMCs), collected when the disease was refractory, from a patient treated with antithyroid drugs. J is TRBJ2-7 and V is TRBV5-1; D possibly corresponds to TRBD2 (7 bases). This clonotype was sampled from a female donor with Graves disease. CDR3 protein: CASSFWGGAGSYEQYF. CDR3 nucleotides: TGCGCCAGCAGCTTCTGGGGGGGCGCGGGCTCCTACGAGCAGTACTTC.